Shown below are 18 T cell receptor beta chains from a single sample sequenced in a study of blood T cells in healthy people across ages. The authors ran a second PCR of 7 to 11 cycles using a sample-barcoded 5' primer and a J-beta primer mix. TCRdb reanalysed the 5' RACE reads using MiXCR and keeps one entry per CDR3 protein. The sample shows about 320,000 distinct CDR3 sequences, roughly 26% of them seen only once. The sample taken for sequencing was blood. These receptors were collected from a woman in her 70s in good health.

The CDR3 DNA sequence: TGTGCCAGTAAGGGACCGCTTAATAACTATGGCTACACCTTC. Residues: CASKGPLNNYGYTF. The chain carries TRBV19 and TRBJ1-2; D is perhaps TRBD1 (5 bases). V lost 7 bases and J 1 base, leaving 13 bases between the germline ends. Germline CDR1 is LNHDA and CDR2 is SQIVND (reference sequence). This CDR3 spans 14 amino acids.

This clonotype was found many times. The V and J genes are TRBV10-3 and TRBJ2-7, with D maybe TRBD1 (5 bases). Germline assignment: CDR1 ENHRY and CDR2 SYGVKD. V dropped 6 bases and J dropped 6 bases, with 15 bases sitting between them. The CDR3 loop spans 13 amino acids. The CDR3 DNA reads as TGTGCCATCAGCCTCACTGGGGCTGGCGAGCAGTACTTC. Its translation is CAISLTGAGEQYF.

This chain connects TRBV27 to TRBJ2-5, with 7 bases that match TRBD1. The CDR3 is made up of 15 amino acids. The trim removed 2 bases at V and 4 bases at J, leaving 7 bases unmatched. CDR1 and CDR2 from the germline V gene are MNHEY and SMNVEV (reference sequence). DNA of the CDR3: TGTGCCAGCAGTTTAGCAGGGACAGTGAGAGAGACCCAGTACTTC. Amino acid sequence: CASSLAGTVRETQYF.

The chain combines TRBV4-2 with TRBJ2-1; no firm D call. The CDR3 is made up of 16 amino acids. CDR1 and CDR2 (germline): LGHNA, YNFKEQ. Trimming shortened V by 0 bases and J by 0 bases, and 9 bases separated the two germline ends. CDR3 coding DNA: TGTGCCAGCAGCCAAGATCTAAGGAGCTCCTACAATGAGCAGTTCTTC. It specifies CASSQDLRSSYNEQFF.

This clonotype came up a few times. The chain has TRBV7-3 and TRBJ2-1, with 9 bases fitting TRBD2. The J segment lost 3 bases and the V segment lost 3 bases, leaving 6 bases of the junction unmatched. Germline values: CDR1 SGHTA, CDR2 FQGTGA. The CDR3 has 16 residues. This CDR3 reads CASSLVGSGSYNEQFF. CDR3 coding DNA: TGTGCCAGCAGCTTGGTTGGTAGCGGGAGCTACAATGAGCAGTTCTTC.

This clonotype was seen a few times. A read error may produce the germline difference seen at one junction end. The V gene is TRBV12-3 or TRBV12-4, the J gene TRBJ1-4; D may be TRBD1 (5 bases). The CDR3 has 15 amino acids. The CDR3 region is CASSLSGISKEKLFF. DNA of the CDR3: TGTGCCAGCAGTCTCTCAGGGATCTCTAAGGAAAAACTGTTTTTT.

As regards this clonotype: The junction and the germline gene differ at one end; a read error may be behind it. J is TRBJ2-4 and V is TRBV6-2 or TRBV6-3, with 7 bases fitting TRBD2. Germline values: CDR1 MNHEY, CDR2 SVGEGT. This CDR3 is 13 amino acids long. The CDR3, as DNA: TGTGCCTGCAGTTACTTCGGACTAGAGATTCAGTACTTC. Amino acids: CACSYFGLEIQYF.

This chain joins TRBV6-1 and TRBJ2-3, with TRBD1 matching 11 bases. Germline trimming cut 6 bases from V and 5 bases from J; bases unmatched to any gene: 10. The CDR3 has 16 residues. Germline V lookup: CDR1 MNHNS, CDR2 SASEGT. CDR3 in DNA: TGTGCCAGCAGCCACGGGACAGGGGGAGGAAGAGATACGCAGTATTTT. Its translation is CASSHGTGGGRDTQYF.

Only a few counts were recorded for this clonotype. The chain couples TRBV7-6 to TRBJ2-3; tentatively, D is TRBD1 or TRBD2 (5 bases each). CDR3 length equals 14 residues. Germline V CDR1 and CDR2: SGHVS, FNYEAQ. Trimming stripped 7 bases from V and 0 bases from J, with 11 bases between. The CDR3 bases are TGTGCCAGCATCCCCGGGGCAAGCACAGATACGCAGTATTTT. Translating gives CASIPGASTDTQYF.

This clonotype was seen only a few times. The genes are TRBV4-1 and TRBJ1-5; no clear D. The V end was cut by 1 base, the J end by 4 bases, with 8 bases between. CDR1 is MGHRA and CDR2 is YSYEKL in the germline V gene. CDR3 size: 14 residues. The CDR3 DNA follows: TGCGCCAGCAGCCAAGGCAACGGGAATCAGCCCCAGCATTTT. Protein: CASSQGNGNQPQHF.

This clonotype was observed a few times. In nucleotides, the CDR3 is TGCGCCAGCAGCCAAGACGCAGCACTGAACACCGGGGAGCTGTTTTTT. Residues: CASSQDAALNTGELFF. The V and J genes are TRBV4-3 and TRBJ2-2; no clear D. Trimming took 0 bases from V and 1 from J, leaving 9 bases between them. Germline values: CDR1 LGHNA, CDR2 YSLEER. The CDR3 spans 16 residues.

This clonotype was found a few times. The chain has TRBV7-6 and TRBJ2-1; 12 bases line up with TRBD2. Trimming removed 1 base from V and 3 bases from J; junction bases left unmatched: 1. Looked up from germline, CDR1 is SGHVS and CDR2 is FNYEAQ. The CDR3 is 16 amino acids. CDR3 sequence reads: CASSLETSGGYNEQFF. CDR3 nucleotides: TGTGCCAGCAGCTTAGAGACTAGCGGGGGCTACAATGAGCAGTTCTTC.

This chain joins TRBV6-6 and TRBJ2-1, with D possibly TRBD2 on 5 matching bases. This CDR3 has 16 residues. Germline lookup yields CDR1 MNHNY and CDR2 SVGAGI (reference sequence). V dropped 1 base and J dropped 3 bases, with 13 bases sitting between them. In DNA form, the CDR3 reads TGTGCCAGCAGTTACTTTAAAGACGGGGTCTACAATGAGCAGTTCTTC. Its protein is CASSYFKDGVYNEQFF.

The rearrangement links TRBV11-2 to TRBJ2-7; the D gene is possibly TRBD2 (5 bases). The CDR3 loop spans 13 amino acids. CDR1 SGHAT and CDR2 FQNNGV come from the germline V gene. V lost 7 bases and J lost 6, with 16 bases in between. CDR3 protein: CASNSQIRGEQYF. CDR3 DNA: TGTGCCAGCAACTCACAAATCCGGGGCGAGCAGTACTTC. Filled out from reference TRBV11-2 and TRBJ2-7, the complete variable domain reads EAGVAQSPRYKIIEKRQSVAFWCNPISGHATLYWYQQILGQGPKLLIQFQNNGVVDDSQLPKDRFSAERLKGVDSTLKIQPAKLEDSAVYLCASNSQIRGEQYFGPGTRLTVT.

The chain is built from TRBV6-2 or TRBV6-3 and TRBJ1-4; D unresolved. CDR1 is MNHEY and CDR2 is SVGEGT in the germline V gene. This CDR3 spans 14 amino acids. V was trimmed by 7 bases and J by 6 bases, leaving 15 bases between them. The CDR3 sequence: CASKQTGRYEKLFF. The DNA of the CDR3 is TGTGCCAGCAAACAGACCGGACGTTATGAAAAACTGTTTTTT.

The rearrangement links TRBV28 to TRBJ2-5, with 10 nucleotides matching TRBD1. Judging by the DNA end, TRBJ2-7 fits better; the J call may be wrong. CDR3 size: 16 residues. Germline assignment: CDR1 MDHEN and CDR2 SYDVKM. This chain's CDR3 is CASSWGQGTSSYEQYF. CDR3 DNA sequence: TGTGCCAGCAGTTGGGGACAGGGGACAAGCTCCTACGAGCAGTACTTC.

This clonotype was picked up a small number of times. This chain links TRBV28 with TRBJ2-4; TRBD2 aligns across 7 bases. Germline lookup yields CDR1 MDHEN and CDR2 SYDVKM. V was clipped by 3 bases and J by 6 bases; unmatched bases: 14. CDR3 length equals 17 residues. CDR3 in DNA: TGTGCCAGCAGTTTGCAGAGGGCGGGAGTGGTAGGAAACATTCAGTACTTC. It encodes CASSLQRAGVVGNIQYF.

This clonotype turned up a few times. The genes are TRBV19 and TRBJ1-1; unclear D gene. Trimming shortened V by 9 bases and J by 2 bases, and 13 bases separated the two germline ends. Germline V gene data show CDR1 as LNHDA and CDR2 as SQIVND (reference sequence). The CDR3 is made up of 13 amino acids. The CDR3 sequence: CASDRVPNTEAFF. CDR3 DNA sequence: TGTGCCAGCGACCGGGTCCCAAACACTGAAGCTTTCTTT.